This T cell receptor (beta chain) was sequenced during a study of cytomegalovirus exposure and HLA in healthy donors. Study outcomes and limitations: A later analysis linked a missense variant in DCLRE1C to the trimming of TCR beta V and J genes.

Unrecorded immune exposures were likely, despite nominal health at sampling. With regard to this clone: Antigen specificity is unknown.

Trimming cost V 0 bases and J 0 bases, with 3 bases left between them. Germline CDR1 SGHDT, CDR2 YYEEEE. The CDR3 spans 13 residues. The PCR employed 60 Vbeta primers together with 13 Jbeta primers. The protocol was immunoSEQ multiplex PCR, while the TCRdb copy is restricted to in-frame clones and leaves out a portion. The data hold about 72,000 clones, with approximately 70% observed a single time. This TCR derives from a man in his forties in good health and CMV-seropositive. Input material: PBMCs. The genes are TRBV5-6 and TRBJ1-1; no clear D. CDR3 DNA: TGTGCCAGCAGCTTGGCGGTGAACACTGAAGCTTTCTTT. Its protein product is CASSLAVNTEAFF.